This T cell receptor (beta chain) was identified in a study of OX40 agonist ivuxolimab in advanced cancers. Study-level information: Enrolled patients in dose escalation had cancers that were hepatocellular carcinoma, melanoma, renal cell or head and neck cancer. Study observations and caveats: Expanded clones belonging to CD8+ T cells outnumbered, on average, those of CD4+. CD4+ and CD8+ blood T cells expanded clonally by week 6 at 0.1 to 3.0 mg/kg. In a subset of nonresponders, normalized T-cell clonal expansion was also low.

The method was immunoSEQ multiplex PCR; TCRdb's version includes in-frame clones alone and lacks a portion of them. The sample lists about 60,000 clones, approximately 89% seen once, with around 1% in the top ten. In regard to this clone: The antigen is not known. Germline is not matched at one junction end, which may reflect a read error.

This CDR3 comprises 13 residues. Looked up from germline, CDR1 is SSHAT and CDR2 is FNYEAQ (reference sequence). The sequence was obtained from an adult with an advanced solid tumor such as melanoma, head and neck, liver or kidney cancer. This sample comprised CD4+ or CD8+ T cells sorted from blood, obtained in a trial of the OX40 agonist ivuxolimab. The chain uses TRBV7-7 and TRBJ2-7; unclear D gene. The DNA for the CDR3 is TGTGCTAGCAGCTTAGATTTCGCTTCCGAGCAGTACTTC. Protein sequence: CASSLDFASEQYF.